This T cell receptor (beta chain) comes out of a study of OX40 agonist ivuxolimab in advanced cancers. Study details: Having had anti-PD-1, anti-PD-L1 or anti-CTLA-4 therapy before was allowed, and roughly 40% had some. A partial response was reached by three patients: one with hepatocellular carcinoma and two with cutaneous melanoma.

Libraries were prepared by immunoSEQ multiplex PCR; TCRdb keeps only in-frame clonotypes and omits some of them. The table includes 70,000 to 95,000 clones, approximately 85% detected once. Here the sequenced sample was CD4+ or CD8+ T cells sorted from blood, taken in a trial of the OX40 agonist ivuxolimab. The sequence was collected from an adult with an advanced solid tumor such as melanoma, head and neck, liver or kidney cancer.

CDR3 DNA sequence: TGTGCCAGCAGCTTGTCAGGACCTGGGGGTTCACCCCTCCACTTT. Translation gives CASSLSGPGGSPLHF. V and J are TRBV5-6 and TRBJ1-6; tentative D call: TRBD1 (5 bases). Trimming cost V 1 base and J 9 bases, with 14 bases left between them. CDR3 length: 15 amino acids. The germline CDR1 and CDR2 sequences are SGHDT and YYEEEE.